Here is one TCR beta chain with its context. Its antigen is undetermined. The sample belongs to a study of immune heterogeneity within non-small cell lung tumors. Study details: The tumor set comprised a handful of squamous cell carcinomas and roughly 11 non-squamous carcinomas (plus 1 not otherwise specified). Study-wide findings and caveats: Identical dominant CDR3 beta clonotypes recurred across tumor sites within a patient, alongside site-unique high-frequency clones. High-frequency T-cell receptor beta clonotypes differed largely between individual patients.

V was cut by 3 bases and J by 1 base, with 9 bases left in between. The CDR3 runs 14 residues. The germline V gene has CDR1 KGHSH and CDR2 LQKENI. Samples each supplied around 640 ng of bulk tumor genomic DNA as template. Biopsies that were spaced far apart were taken, several per primary tumor, during surgery. Patients went through curative surgery, and their non-small cell lung cancer was untreated and newly diagnosed. Individuals who provided samples were patients with newly diagnosed non-small cell lung cancer who were having surgery with curative intent. TCR beta CDR3 regions came from multiplex PCR with 32 forward V and 13 reverse J primers. TCRdb analysed the multiplex PCR reads with MiXCR anew, one entry per CDR3 protein. The sample lists around 2,400 distinct CDR3 sequences; 45% to 65% were seen once.

This sequence joins TRBV18 and TRBJ1-1; unclear D gene. The specimen sequenced was lung tumor tissue. The TCR comes from a man aged 45-65 years with non-small cell lung cancer. The CDR3 loop is CASSPTDGNTEAFF. CDR3 DNA sequence: TGTGCCAGCTCACCCACGGACGGGAACACTGAAGCTTTCTTT.